This T cell receptor beta chain came from a study of OX40 agonist ivuxolimab in advanced cancers. The study in broad terms: Ivuxolimab, which targeted the costimulatory receptor OX40 (CD134), was an agonistic, fully human IgG2 monoclonal antibody. Intravenous ivuxolimab was administered to patients every 2 weeks at six dose levels: 0.01, 0.1, 0.3, 1.5, 3 and 10 mg/kg. Of the approximately 54 patients in dose escalation, some 20 had hepatocellular carcinoma, around 15 had melanoma, 9 had renal cell carcinoma and 9 had head and neck cancer. The dose-escalation cohort was about 87% male with a mean age of approximately 60 years, ranging from roughly 20 to 80. Patients were allowed to have had prior anti-PD-1, anti-PD-L1 or anti-CTLA-4 therapy, and around 37% of the dose-escalation patients had previously received checkpoint inhibitors. Partial responses occurred in three dose-escalation patients: two with cutaneous melanoma and one with hepatocellular carcinoma. Peripheral TCRbeta sequencing aimed to test whether ivuxolimab altered TCR sequence diversity and caused clonal T-cell expansion. The paper describes the monotherapy dose-escalation part (N ≈ 51 patients) of the phase I trial of ivuxolimab. The investigation overall reported the following: Low levels of normalized T-cell clonal expansion were also seen in some patients who did not respond. In the 0.1-3.0 mg/kg groups, partial responders were among the patients with the lowest normalized peripheral clonal expansion, particularly in CD8+ T cells. At doses from 0.1 to 3.0 mg/kg, clonal expansion was seen in both CD4+ and CD8+ blood T cells between baseline and week 6. Which antigens the clonally expanded peripheral T cells were specific for was not determined. On average, CD8+ T cells showed more expanded clones than CD4+ T cells after ivuxolimab.

To note about this clone: The antigen it binds to is not known. There are no base qualities to consult, and no much larger clone falls within one base.

Genomic DNA was isolated from the sorted cells so that the TCRbeta CDR3 region could be sequenced. The immunoSEQ Assay was used to sequence the TCRbeta CDR3 regions. What TCRdb holds here is the immuneACCESS table cut down to in-frame rearrangements. Part of the clones is not present; checked against another copy, under half of the missing clones reflect an unresolved V gene, and the others are unexplained. The table for this sample lists about 67,000 clones; around 82% of them were counted only once. About 7.9% of the sample is taken by the ten largest. Patients with a history of autoimmune disease or receiving systemic immunosuppression were excluded from the trial. Peripheral blood for TCR sequencing was collected from all dose cohorts at baseline, on cycle 4 day 1, and on cycle 7 day 1. The samples were taken from a phase I, first-in-human, multicenter, open-label dose-escalation trial of ivuxolimab. Adults with locally advanced or metastatic melanoma, renal cell carcinoma, hepatocellular carcinoma or head and neck squamous cell carcinoma were enrolled in the trial. CD4+ and CD8+ T cells were sorted separately from peripheral blood before TCR sequencing.

The CDR3 sequence holds 14 residues, the cysteine and phenylalanine included. Solely the CDR3 DNA is kept, with 42 bases framed from the first base. The germline V gene (reference sequence) gives CDR1 as LNHDA and CDR2 as SQIVND. V trim: 5 bases; J trim: 5 bases; unmatched bases: 8. The sequence is built from TRBV19 and TRBJ2-5, with 7 bases in between that match TRBD1. The sequences come from CD4+ or CD8+ T cells sorted from blood, collected in a trial of the OX40 agonist ivuxolimab. The TCR originated in an adult with an advanced solid tumor such as melanoma, head and neck, liver or kidney cancer. The nucleotide sequence reads TGTGCCAGTAGTCTGCAAACAGGGGTCGAGACCCAGTACTTC. Its protein is CASSLQTGVETQYF. Beyond the CDR3, the reference TRBV19 and TRBJ2-5 genes provide the residues; the full variable domain reads: DGGITQSPKYLFRKEGQNVTLSCEQNLNHDAMYWYRQDPGQGLRLIYYSQIVNDFQKGDIAEGYSVSREKKESFPLTVTSAQKNPTAFYLCASSLQTGVETQYFGPGTRLLVL.